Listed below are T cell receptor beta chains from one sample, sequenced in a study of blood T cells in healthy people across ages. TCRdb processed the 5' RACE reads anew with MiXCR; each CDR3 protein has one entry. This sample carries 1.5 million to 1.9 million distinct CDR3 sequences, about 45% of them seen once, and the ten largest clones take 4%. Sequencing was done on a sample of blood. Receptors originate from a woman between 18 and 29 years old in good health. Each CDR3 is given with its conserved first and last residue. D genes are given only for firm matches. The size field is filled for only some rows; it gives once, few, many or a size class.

CDR3aa: CAISQADSGGTQYF
CDR3nt: TGTGCCATCAGTCAAGCGGACTCAGGGGGGACCCAGTACTTC
v_gene: TRBV10-3
abundance: .
j_gene: TRBJ2-5
d_gene: TRBD1

CDR3aa: CASAGGGFRLNTEAFF
CDR3nt: TGTGCCAGCGCAGGGGGAGGGTTCAGATTGAACACTGAAGCTTTCTTT
v_gene: TRBV6-1
abundance: .
j_gene: TRBJ1-1
d_gene: TRBD1

CDR3aa: CASSEAPGSYNEQFF
CDR3nt: TGTGCCAGTTCTGAGGCTCCGGGGTCCTACAATGAGCAGTTCTTC
v_gene: TRBV6-1
abundance: few
j_gene: TRBJ2-1
d_gene: .

CDR3aa: CASSSRVGRGSPLHF
CDR3nt: TGTGCCAGCAGTTCCAGAGTAGGGCGGGGGTCACCCCTCCACTTT
v_gene: TRBV12-3/TRBV12-4
abundance: .
j_gene: TRBJ1-6
d_gene: .

CDR3aa: CSAGTPGRGPEEQYF
CDR3nt: TGCAGTGCAGGGACCCCGGGACGTGGCCCTGAAGAGCAGTACTTC
v_gene: TRBV20-1
abundance: few
j_gene: TRBJ2-7
d_gene: .

CDR3aa: CASSSGTQGGTGELFF
CDR3nt: TGTGCCAGCAGTTCCGGGACTCAAGGGGGCACCGGGGAGCTGTTTTTT
v_gene: TRBV7-8
abundance: .
j_gene: TRBJ2-2
d_gene: .

CDR3aa: CASSFTGENYEQYF
CDR3nt: TGTGCCAGCAGCTTTACGGGGGAGAACTACGAGCAGTACTTC
v_gene: TRBV5-5
abundance: few
j_gene: TRBJ2-7
d_gene: .

CDR3aa: CASSSAGTYGYTF
CDR3nt: TGTGCCAGCAGCTCCGCAGGGACCTATGGCTACACCTTC
v_gene: TRBV7-2
abundance: .
j_gene: TRBJ1-2
d_gene: .

CDR3aa: CASSPPQTTDTQYF
CDR3nt: TGTGCCAGCAGCCCCCCTCAGACGACAGATACGCAGTATTTT
v_gene: TRBV7-2
abundance: .
j_gene: TRBJ2-3
d_gene: .

CDR3aa: CASSHPTLYGYTF
CDR3nt: TGCGCCAGCAGCCACCCAACACTGTACGGCTACACCTTC
v_gene: TRBV4-3
abundance: .
j_gene: TRBJ1-2
d_gene: .

CDR3aa: CASSVVSGSSYNEQFF
CDR3nt: TGTGCCAGCAGCGTAGTTAGCGGGAGCTCCTACAATGAGCAGTTCTTC
v_gene: TRBV9
abundance: .
j_gene: TRBJ2-1
d_gene: TRBD2

CDR3aa: CANSLVLLRFNNEQFF
CDR3nt: TGTGCCAACAGCTTAGTTTTGCTCCGGTTTAACAATGAGCAGTTCTTC
v_gene: TRBV7-6
abundance: .
j_gene: TRBJ2-1
d_gene: .

CDR3aa: CASSEETGLHEQYF
CDR3nt: TGTGCCAGCAGTGAAGAGACAGGGCTTCACGAGCAGTACTTC
v_gene: TRBV25-1
abundance: .
j_gene: TRBJ2-7
d_gene: TRBD1

CDR3aa: CASSQVTLAGGPFADTQYF
CDR3nt: TGTGCCAGCAGCCAAGTGACCCTTGCGGGAGGGCCTTTCGCAGATACGCAGTATTTT
v_gene: TRBV3-1
abundance: .
j_gene: TRBJ2-3
d_gene: TRBD2

CDR3aa: CASSQDRGTIYGEQFF
CDR3nt: TGCGCCAGCAGCCAAGATCGGGGGACTATATACGGTGAGCAGTTCTTC
v_gene: TRBV4-3
abundance: few
j_gene: TRBJ2-1
d_gene: TRBD2

CDR3aa: CASRSPGGRTNYGYTF
CDR3nt: TGTGCCAGCAGATCACCCGGTGGGCGGACTAACTATGGCTACACCTTC
v_gene: TRBV12-3/TRBV12-4
abundance: once
j_gene: TRBJ1-2
d_gene: .

CDR3aa: CASSLGRESYGYTF
CDR3nt: TGTGCCAGCAGCTTAGGCAGGGAGAGCTATGGCTACACCTTC
v_gene: TRBV7-9
abundance: .
j_gene: TRBJ1-2
d_gene: .

CDR3aa: CASSPTVRGDYTF
CDR3nt: TGTGCCAGCAGCCCCACCGTTCGGGGAGACTACACCTTC
v_gene: TRBV7-2
abundance: .
j_gene: TRBJ1-2
d_gene: .

CDR3aa: CASSLKGLGEAFF
CDR3nt: TGTGCCAGCAGCTTAAAAGGGCTGGGTGAAGCTTTCTTT
v_gene: TRBV7-3
abundance: .
j_gene: TRBJ1-1
d_gene: .

CDR3aa: CSGTRTGDPYGYTF
CDR3nt: TGCAGTGGGACTAGGACAGGGGACCCCTATGGCTACACCTTC
v_gene: TRBV20-1
abundance: .
j_gene: TRBJ1-2
d_gene: TRBD1

CDR3aa: CASSYSTLWNNEQYF
CDR3nt: TGTGCCAGCAGTTACTCGACGCTGTGGAACAATGAGCAGTACTTC
v_gene: TRBV6-6
abundance: few
j_gene: TRBJ2-7
d_gene: .

CDR3aa: CSVESGMELFF
CDR3nt: TGCAGCGTTGAGTCAGGGATGGAACTGTTTTTT
v_gene: TRBV29-1
abundance: .
j_gene: TRBJ1-4
d_gene: .

CDR3aa: CATSEPIYNEQYF
CDR3nt: TGTGCCACCTCGGAGCCTATCTACAATGAGCAGTACTTC
v_gene: TRBV6-2/TRBV6-3
abundance: .
j_gene: TRBJ2-7
d_gene: .

CDR3aa: CSARGGRANYGYTF
CDR3nt: TGCAGTGCTAGAGGTGGCCGAGCTAACTATGGCTACACCTTC
v_gene: TRBV20-1
abundance: .
j_gene: TRBJ1-2
d_gene: .

CDR3aa: CASSPWTSQGGNEQFF
CDR3nt: TGTGCCAGCAGCCCGTGGACTAGCCAGGGTGGGAATGAGCAGTTCTTC
v_gene: TRBV7-3
abundance: .
j_gene: TRBJ2-1
d_gene: TRBD2

CDR3aa: CASSQGTAPPGLAGVETQYF
CDR3nt: TGCGCCAGCAGCCAGGGGACAGCTCCACCGGGACTAGCGGGAGTAGAGACCCAGTACTTC
v_gene: TRBV4-3
abundance: few
j_gene: TRBJ2-5
d_gene: TRBD2

CDR3aa: CSAFVGSGDNEQYF
CDR3nt: TGCAGTGCGTTCGTGGGTAGCGGGGACAACGAGCAGTACTTC
v_gene: TRBV20-1
abundance: .
j_gene: TRBJ2-7
d_gene: TRBD2

CDR3aa: CASSTRGSGIETQYF
CDR3nt: TGTGCCAGCAGTACCCGAGGTAGCGGGATTGAGACCCAGTACTTC
v_gene: TRBV25-1
abundance: .
j_gene: TRBJ2-5
d_gene: TRBD2

CDR3aa: CASSRYGTGGLYEQYF
CDR3nt: TGTGCCAGCAGCCGGTACGGGACAGGTGGATTATACGAGCAGTACTTC
v_gene: TRBV3-1
abundance: .
j_gene: TRBJ2-7
d_gene: TRBD1

CDR3aa: CASRGPAYEQYF
CDR3nt: TGTGCCAGCAGGGGGCCCGCCTACGAGCAGTACTTC
v_gene: TRBV2
abundance: few
j_gene: TRBJ2-7
d_gene: .

CDR3aa: CASKISGSAWEEQFF
CDR3nt: TGTGCCAGCAAGATATCCGGCTCAGCATGGGAAGAGCAGTTCTTC
v_gene: TRBV7-2
abundance: .
j_gene: TRBJ2-1
d_gene: .

CDR3aa: CASSSAGDLAKNIQYF
CDR3nt: TGCGCCAGCAGCTCAGCGGGAGACCTAGCCAAAAACATTCAGTACTTC
v_gene: TRBV5-1
abundance: few
j_gene: TRBJ2-4
d_gene: TRBD2

CDR3aa: CASSFRQGTNYNEQYF
CDR3nt: TGTGCCAGCAGTTTTCGACAGGGGACCAACTACAATGAGCAGTACTTC
v_gene: TRBV5-6
abundance: .
j_gene: TRBJ2-5
d_gene: TRBD1

CDR3aa: CASSSPPGGETQYF
CDR3nt: TGTGCCAGCAGTTCCCCACCGGGGGGGGAGACCCAGTACTTC
v_gene: TRBV12-3/TRBV12-4
abundance: .
j_gene: TRBJ2-5
d_gene: TRBD2

CDR3aa: CAGSGIQGPTDTQYF
CDR3nt: TGTGCCGGCAGTGGAATACAGGGTCCGACAGATACGCAGTATTTT
v_gene: TRBV6-1
abundance: .
j_gene: TRBJ2-3
d_gene: .

CDR3aa: CAISAHGGGEEQFF
CDR3nt: TGTGCCATCAGTGCCCACGGGGGAGGGGAGGAGCAGTTCTTC
v_gene: TRBV10-3
abundance: .
j_gene: TRBJ2-1
d_gene: TRBD2

CDR3aa: CASRLGTETQYF
CDR3nt: TGTGCCAGCAGGCTAGGGACGGAGACCCAGTACTTC
v_gene: TRBV12-3/TRBV12-4
abundance: .
j_gene: TRBJ2-5
d_gene: .

CDR3aa: CSARVAGSSYEQYF
CDR3nt: TGCAGTGCTAGGGTGGCGGGGAGCTCCTACGAGCAGTACTTC
v_gene: TRBV20-1
abundance: few
j_gene: TRBJ2-7
d_gene: .

CDR3aa: CATDILNYGYTF
CDR3nt: TGTGCCACTGACATTCTTAACTATGGCTACACCTTC
v_gene: TRBV7-2
abundance: few
j_gene: TRBJ1-2
d_gene: .

CDR3aa: CASSQDSDYNEQYF
CDR3nt: TGCGCCAGCAGCCAAGACTCAGACTACAATGAGCAGTACTTC
v_gene: TRBV4-1
abundance: .
j_gene: TRBJ2-7
d_gene: .